This T cell receptor beta chain was sequenced during a study of PD-L1 blockade in urothelial cancer. Overall study context: Patients, treated from 2014 onward, received atezolizumab 1,200 mg intravenously every 3 weeks. The study's findings and limits: Below-median pretreatment blood TCR clonality predicted better survival.

The protocol was immunoSEQ multiplex PCR, while the TCRdb copy is restricted to in-frame clones and leaves out a portion. In the table there are 45,000 or so clones, 75% to 90% of which are singletons. Germline CDR1 reads MNHNS; CDR2 reads SASEGT. V dropped 2 bases and J dropped 6 bases, with 11 bases sitting between them. The CDR3 length is 14 residues. Time point: pretreatment peripheral blood. Concerning this clone: Its antigen is still unknown.

The sample here was PBMCs, taken around atezolizumab (anti-PD-L1) treatment. This clonotype was obtained from a man in his forties or fifties with urothelial cancer. V usage is TRBV6-1 and J usage is TRBJ1-3; tentatively, D is TRBD1 (5 bases). CDR3 in DNA: TGTGCCAGCAGTGAAACCGGGGGAGAAAACACCATATATTTT. Residues: CASSETGGENTIYF.